This TCR beta chain was retrieved from a study of shared clonotypes between healthy human individuals. Naive CD8 populations comprised CD45RO-negative cells positively selected for CCR7, excluding terminally differentiated effector memory CD45RA+ cells. This CDR3 is built from 16 residues. Germline CDR1 reads LNHDA; CDR2 reads SQIVND (reference sequence). V lost 3 bases to trimming and J lost 3 bases, with 15 bases between them. The method was immunoSEQ multiplex PCR; TCRdb's version includes in-frame clones alone and lacks a portion of them. Of hundreds of thousands of clones listed, about 91% are singletons.

This clonotype was sampled from a man aged 25 to 40 in good health. The chain combines TRBV19 with TRBJ2-1; the D is unclear. The source material was naive CD8+ T cells sorted from blood. Here the CDR3 reads CASSITWQDGYNEQFF. CDR3 sequence (DNA): TGTGCCAGTAGTATCACTTGGCAAGACGGCTACAATGAGCAGTTCTTC.